This record covers a single T cell receptor beta chain. Its antigen is not identified. This sample was taken from a study of high-grade serous ovarian cancer treatment subgroups. Overall study: On average, around 15,000 reads and 7,000 to 8,000 unique TCR beta rearrangements were obtained per sample. Study results and caveats: Higher neoantigen levels went with greater TCR clonal relatedness. Same-patient tumor repertoires overlapped at roughly 0.1 to 0.85; different patients barely overlapped.

Tumor tissue was taken before any definitive surgery or chemotherapy was given. Using immunoSEQ multiplex PCR, the repertoire was profiled, and TCRdb retains in-frame clones only, with some absent. The sample yields approximately 9,400 clones, roughly 70% seen once. The CDR3 has 12 amino acids. V dropped 4 bases and J dropped 1 base, with 7 bases sitting between them. Germline V gives CDR1 SQVTM, CDR2 ANQGSEA. The source of this sequence is a human donor with high-grade serous ovarian cancer. The specimen was tumor tissue. The chain recombines TRBV29-1 with TRBJ2-5; no firm D call. The CDR3 DNA is TGCAGCGTTGTTAGGGCCCAAGAGACCCAGTACTTC. It translates to CSVVRAQETQYF.